This T cell receptor (beta chain) was recovered during a study of radiotherapy plus CTLA-4 blockade in lung cancer. Across the whole study: There were objective responses in over 15% of patients, and around 30% had disease control. Study-level results: Some TCR clones had been derived from tumors. These clones expanded in peripheral blood after radiotherapy plus ipilimumab.

With regard to this clone: Its antigen is unknown.

Produced via immunoSEQ multiplex PCR; TCRdb's table is partial and in-frame only. The table has about 73,000 clones, around 90% seen once. In germline, CDR1 is LNHDA, CDR2 SQIVND (reference sequence). This CDR3 contains 16 residues. V lost 7 bases to trimming and J lost 1 base; unmatched junction nucleotides: 13. Sequencing was performed on peripheral blood, taken from a patient treated with radiotherapy plus ipilimumab. V usage is TRBV19 and J usage is TRBJ2-7; the match to TRBD1 covers 7 bases. The origin of this receptor is a human donor with non-small cell lung cancer that progressed on radiotherapy plus ipilimumab. CDR3 in amino acids: CASKASGTDFSYEQYF. DNA of the CDR3: TGTGCCAGTAAGGCCTCCGGGACAGACTTTTCCTACGAGCAGTACTTC.